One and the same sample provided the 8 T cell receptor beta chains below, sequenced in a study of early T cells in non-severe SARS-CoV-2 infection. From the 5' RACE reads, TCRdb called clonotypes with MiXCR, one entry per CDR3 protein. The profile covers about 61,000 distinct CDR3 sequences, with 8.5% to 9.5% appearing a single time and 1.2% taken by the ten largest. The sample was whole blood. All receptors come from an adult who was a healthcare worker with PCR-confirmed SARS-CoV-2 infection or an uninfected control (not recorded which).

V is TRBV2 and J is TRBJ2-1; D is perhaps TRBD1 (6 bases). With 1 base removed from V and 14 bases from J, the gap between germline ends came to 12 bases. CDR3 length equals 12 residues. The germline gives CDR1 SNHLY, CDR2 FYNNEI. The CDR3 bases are TGTGCCAGCAGTGAAGTGAAGGGGGTGAAGTTCTTC. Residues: CASSEVKGVKFF.

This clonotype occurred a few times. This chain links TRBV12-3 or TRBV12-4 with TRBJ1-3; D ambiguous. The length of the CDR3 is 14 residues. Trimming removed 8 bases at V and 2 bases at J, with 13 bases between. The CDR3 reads CASGEGDPGNTIYF. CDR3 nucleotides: TGTGCCAGCGGGGAGGGCGACCCTGGAAACACCATATATTTT.

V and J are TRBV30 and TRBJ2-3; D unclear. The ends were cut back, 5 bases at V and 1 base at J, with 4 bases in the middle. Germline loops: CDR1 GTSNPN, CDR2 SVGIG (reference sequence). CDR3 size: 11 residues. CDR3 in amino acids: CAWGRTDTQYF. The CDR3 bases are TGTGCCTGGGGACGCACAGATACGCAGTATTTT. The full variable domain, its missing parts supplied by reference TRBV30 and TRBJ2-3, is SQTIHQWPATLVQPVGSPLSLECTVEGTSNPNLYWYRQAAGRGLQLLFYSVGIGQISSEVPQNLSASRPQDRQFILSSKKLLLSDSGFYLCAWGRTDTQYFGPGTRLTVL.

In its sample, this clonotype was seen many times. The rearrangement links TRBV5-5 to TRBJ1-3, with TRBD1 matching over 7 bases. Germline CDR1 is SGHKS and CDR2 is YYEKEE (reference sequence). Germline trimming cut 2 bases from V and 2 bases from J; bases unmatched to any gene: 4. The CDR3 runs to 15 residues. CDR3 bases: TGTGCCAGCAGCTTTCGAGGGGGCACTGGAAACACCATATATTTT. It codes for CASSFRGGTGNTIYF.

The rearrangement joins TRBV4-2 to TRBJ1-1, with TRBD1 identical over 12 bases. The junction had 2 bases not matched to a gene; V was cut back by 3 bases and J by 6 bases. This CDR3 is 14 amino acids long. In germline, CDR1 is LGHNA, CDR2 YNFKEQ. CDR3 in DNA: TGTGCCAGCAGCCACCGGGACAGGGGGCCTGAAGCTTTCTTT. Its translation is CASSHRDRGPEAFF.

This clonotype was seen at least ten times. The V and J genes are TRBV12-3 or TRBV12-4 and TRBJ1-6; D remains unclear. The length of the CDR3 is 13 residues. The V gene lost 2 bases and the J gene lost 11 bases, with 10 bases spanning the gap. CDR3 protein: CASSLSPRTPLHF. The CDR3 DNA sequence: TGTGCCAGCAGTTTATCCCCGCGGACACCCCTCCACTTT.

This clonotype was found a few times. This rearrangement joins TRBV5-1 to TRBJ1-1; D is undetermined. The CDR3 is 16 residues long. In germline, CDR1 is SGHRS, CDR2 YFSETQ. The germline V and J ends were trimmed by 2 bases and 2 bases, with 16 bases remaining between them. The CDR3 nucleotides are TGCGCCAGCAGCTTACGTAACAGAACAGAAAACACTGAAGCTTTCTTT. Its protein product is CASSLRNRTENTEAFF.

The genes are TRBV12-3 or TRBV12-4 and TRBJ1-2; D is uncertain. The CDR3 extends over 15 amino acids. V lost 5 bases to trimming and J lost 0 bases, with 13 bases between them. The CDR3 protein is CASSLDGPTNYGYTF. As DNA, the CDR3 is TGTGCCAGCAGTCTCGACGGCCCCACTAACTATGGCTACACCTTC.